Listed below are T cell receptor beta chains from one sample, sequenced in a study of radiotherapy plus CTLA-4 blockade in lung cancer. The data were produced by immunoSEQ multiplex PCR, yet TCRdb's version contains in-frame clones alone and is incomplete. The table lists approximately 65,000 clones, about 72% of them singletons. The sample in question was peripheral blood, obtained from a patient treated with radiotherapy plus ipilimumab. These TCRs come from a human donor with non-small cell lung cancer who had a complete response to radiotherapy plus ipilimumab. Each CDR3 is given with its conserved first and last residue. The D gene is left open where the match is weak. A clone size is listed for some rows: how often the clone was seen (once, few, many), or a class if it is expanded.

clone_size d_call j_call v_call cdr3_aa cdr3_nt
few TRBD1 TRBJ2-5 TRBV7-9 CASSLVWTGVSSGRGTQYF TGTGCCAGCAGCTTAGTGTGGACAGGGGTTTCATCGGGTCGGGGGACCCAGTACTTC
. . TRBJ2-4 TRBV6-6 CASSSSLSPAKNIQYF TGTGCCAGCAGTTCAAGCCTCTCTCCGGCCAAAAACATTCAGTACTTC
. . TRBJ2-1 TRBV7-9 CASSPKTRPLVDEQFF TGTGCCAGCAGCCCAAAGACTCGGCCTCTGGTGGATGAGCAGTTCTTC
. TRBD1 TRBJ2-2 TRBV7-2 CASSSPTGQGTGELFF TGTGCCAGCAGCTCGCCTACCGGACAGGGGACCGGGGAGCTGTTTTTT
. . TRBJ2-1 TRBV7-2 CASSRNNEQFF TGTGCCAGCAGCCGAAACAATGAGCAGTTCTTC
. TRBD1 TRBJ1-2 TRBV6-1 CASRDRGSDGYTF TGTGCCAGCCGTGACAGGGGGAGCGATGGCTACACCTTC
. TRBD1 TRBJ1-5 TRBV19 CASSIPGQGAGQPQHF TGTGCCAGTAGTATTCCGGGACAGGGGGCCGGGCAGCCCCAGCATTTT
. . TRBJ1-5 TRBV6-1 CASSQQQPQHF TGTGCCAGCAGCCAGCAGCAGCCCCAGCATTTT
. . TRBJ1-5 TRBV6-1 CASSEARNQPQHF TGTGCCAGCAGTGAAGCCCGAAATCAGCCCCAGCATTTT
. . TRBJ1-2 TRBV13 CASSLGAGQDYGYTF TGTGCCAGCAGCTTAGGGGCAGGACAAGATTATGGCTACACCTTC
once . TRBJ1-5 TRBV10-3 CAISESGEGQQPQHF TGTGCCATCAGTGAGTCGGGGGAAGGTCAACAGCCCCAGCATTTT
. . TRBJ1-2 TRBV4-1 CASSRGVDRTLYGYTF TGCGCCAGCAGCCGGGGGGTGGACAGAACTCTCTATGGCTACACCTTC
. . TRBJ1-5 TRBV2 CASSEDWYSNQPQHF TGTGCCAGCAGTGAGGACTGGTATAGCAATCAGCCCCAGCATTTT
. TRBD2 TRBJ2-1 TRBV11-3 CASSLGGGTNYNEQFF TGTGCCAGCAGCTTAGGCGGGGGGACCAACTACAATGAGCAGTTCTTC
. . TRBJ1-5 TRBV7-6 CASSLTGVNQPQHF TGTGCCAGCAGCTTAACCGGGGTAAATCAGCCCCAGCATTTT
. . TRBJ1-2 TRBV18 CASSPQGLEDGYTF TGTGCCAGCTCACCGCAGGGGCTTGAGGATGGCTACACCTTC
. TRBD1 TRBJ2-7 TRBV7-2 CASSKEDREQQYF TGTGCCAGCAGTAAAGAAGACAGGGAACAGCAGTACTTC
. TRBD2 TRBJ2-5 TRBV25-1 CASSAPLTSGVYQETQYF TGTGCCAGCAGTGCTCCCTTGACTAGCGGAGTATACCAAGAGACCCAGTACTTC
. . TRBJ1-5 TRBV6-5 CASWESPDQPQHF TGTGCCTCCTGGGAAAGTCCCGATCAGCCCCAGCATTTT
. . TRBJ2-1 TRBV6-5 CASSYSTTSGWGEQFF TGTGCCAGCAGTTACTCGACTACATCGGGGTGGGGTGAGCAGTTCTTC
. TRBD1 TRBJ2-3 TRBV7-8 CASSSRTGFRDTQYF TGTGCCAGCAGCTCGAGGACAGGGTTTAGAGATACGCAGTATTTT
once TRBD1 TRBJ1-1 TRBV11-2 CASSSDRTEAFF TGTGCCAGCAGCTCGGACAGGACTGAAGCTTTCTTT
once . TRBJ1-2 TRBV11-3 CASSPRTGNYGYTF TGTGCCAGCAGCCCCCGTACAGGGAACTATGGCTACACCTTC
. . TRBJ1-6 TRBV19 CASSIEGGWNSPLHF TGTGCCAGTAGTATAGAAGGGGGTTGGAATTCACCCCTCCACTTT
. . TRBJ2-3 TRBV11-3 CASSTPGLLTDTQYF TGTGCCAGCAGTACCCCGGGATTGTTAACAGATACGCAGTATTTT
. TRBD1 TRBJ2-3 TRBV6-6 CASSHRGLADTQYF TGTGCCAGCAGCCACAGGGGGCTGGCAGATACGCAGTATTTT
. TRBD1 TRBJ1-5 TRBV18 CASSPADRDGPQHF TGTGCCAGCTCACCCGCGGACAGGGACGGGCCCCAGCATTTT
. . TRBJ1-3 TRBV4-1 CASSQRTLELGSGNTIYF TGCGCCAGCAGCCAGAGGACGTTAGAGTTAGGATCTGGAAACACCATATATTTT
. . TRBJ2-2 TRBV6-5 CASSLGQLANTGELFF TGTGCCAGCAGTTTGGGACAACTCGCGAACACCGGGGAGCTGTTTTTT
. . TRBJ2-3 TRBV10-3 CAISVTDTQYF TGTGCCATCAGTGTGACAGATACGCAGTATTTT
. . TRBJ2-1 TRBV5-1 CASSLDREQFF TGCGCCAGCAGCTTGGACCGTGAGCAGTTCTTC
once . TRBJ1-2 TRBV6-6 CASSTGISRDYGYTF TGTGCCAGCAGTACGGGTATCAGCCGAGACTATGGCTACACCTTC
. . TRBJ1-1 TRBV7-2 CASSLTQGSAFF TGTGCCAGCAGCTTAACCCAGGGGTCGGCTTTCTTT
. . TRBJ2-2 TRBV5-1 CASSAQGTGELFF TGCGCCAGCAGCGCACAGGGTACCGGGGAGCTGTTTTTT
. . TRBJ1-2 TRBV7-8 CASSLELIAGYGYTF TGTGCCAGCAGCTTAGAACTCATAGCAGGGTATGGCTACACCTTC
. . TRBJ1-1 TRBV6-1 CASSEGSASQSTEAFF TGTGCCAGCAGTGAAGGGTCGGCCAGCCAATCCACTGAAGCTTTCTTT
. . TRBJ2-1 TRBV14 CASSQDLRNNEQFF TGTGCCAGCAGCCAAGATCTCAGAAACAATGAGCAGTTCTTC
. . TRBJ1-1 TRBV19 CASSTTYRARAEAFF TGTGCCAGTAGTACCACTTACCGGGCGAGGGCTGAAGCTTTCTTT
. . TRBJ1-1 TRBV2 CASSGTPNTEAFF TGTGCCAGCAGCGGGACACCTAACACTGAAGCTTTCTTT
. TRBD1 TRBJ1-2 TRBV7-2 CASSLAGGEGYTF TGTGCCAGCAGCTTAGCAGGGGGCGAGGGCTACACCTTC
. . TRBJ1-3 TRBV4-1 CASSPWDGLGNTIYF TGCGCCAGCAGCCCCTGGGACGGCCTTGGAAACACCATATATTTT